The T cell receptor beta chain described here comes from a study of blood T cell repertoires in COVID-19. About the study: Some COVID-19 samples were acute and others convalescent; all came from the United States, Italy and Spain. Nucleic acid was either cDNA or gDNA, and it came from T cells, B-cell-depleted T cells, or PBMCs.

In the authors' workflow: Counts of nucleated cells, estimated from reference gene primer amplification, were obtained. Sequenced by immunoSEQ multiplex PCR; TCRdb stores in-frame clones only, minus some. V and J calls and clone size are copied from that table; D and trimming were computed from the DNA. Counted here are approximately 290,000 clones, more than 85% occurring once; the ten biggest clones make up roughly 0.8%. V gave up 4 bases and J gave up 1 base; unmatched junction bases: 4. This CDR3 is built from 15 residues. Germline loops: CDR1 MNHNY, CDR2 SVGAGI (reference sequence). This chain uses TRBV6-6 with TRBJ1-1; 9 nucleotides agree with TRBD1. This sequence originates from a man aged 25-40 years with acute or convalescent COVID-19. Sequenced input: peripheral blood. CDR3 sequence reads: CASSSRGQGNTEAFF. DNA for the CDR3: TGTGCCAGCAGTTCCCGGGGACAGGGGAACACTGAAGCTTTCTTT.